The rows below give T cell receptor beta chains drawn from one sample of a study of regulatory T cells in long-lasting Graves disease. TCRdb itself ran the multiplex PCR reads through MiXCR, one entry per CDR3 protein. Here the sample spans roughly 560,000 distinct CDR3 sequences, around 12% being singletons. The same sample was also studied in work on T cells in Graves' hyperthyroidism and ophthalmopathy.

Sequencing was performed on peripheral blood mononuclear cells (PBMCs), taken at new diagnosis, from a patient treated with antithyroid drugs. The receptors stem from a woman aged 25 to 39 with Graves disease. Both conserved end residues are part of each CDR3. The order of the fields is V gene, clone size, D gene, CDR3 protein. D genes are given only for firm matches. The listing skips clone size in some rows; elsewhere it reads once, few, many or a size class.

TRBV6-2/TRBV6-3,many,NA,CASSYREWSYEQYF
TRBV27,many,NA,CASSPHRYNQPQHF
TRBV28,many,TRBD1,CASSRVPGQGTGQTGQYF
TRBV29-1,many,NA,CSVGAGVGEQYF
TRBV28,many,NA,CASRQGTWTEAFF
TRBV28,NA,TRBD1,CASSFPRDRGYYEQYF
TRBV2,many,NA,CASSEVGEVPPQPQHF
TRBV3-1,many,NA,CASAGFDEQFF
TRBV20-1,many,NA,CSARDLASVFGLREQYF
TRBV6-1,many,TRBD1,CASRTGVLIGELFF
TRBV19,few,TRBD1,CASSRDRDGYEQYF
TRBV11-3,NA,TRBD2,CASSYLAGGPYEQFF
TRBV6-5,many,NA,CASSYFRRTAANTGELFF
TRBV6-2/TRBV6-3,many,TRBD1,CASRGQGPYEQYF
TRBV12-3/TRBV12-4,many,NA,CASSPGTRIGYTF
TRBV7-3,NA,TRBD2,CASTRGDEQFF
TRBV25-1,many,NA,CASSPGGGRNTEAFF
TRBV12-3/TRBV12-4,many,TRBD2,CASSRYIAGDEQFF
TRBV20-1,many,TRBD2,CSARGDGGNFYEQYF
TRBV5-6,many,NA,CASSLFPGELFF
TRBV7-3,many,NA,CASSLSGTSGYTF
TRBV28,many,NA,CASSLAPQVVGELFF
TRBV30,NA,NA,CAWSYREMSNQPQHF
TRBV7-6,many,TRBD1,CASSLVPGTGVHEQYF
TRBV18,many,TRBD2,CASSPPLGLADVYGEQFF
TRBV7-2,few,TRBD2,CASSYLRVSGIAGELFF
TRBV20-1,many,NA,CSARPQGWAGYTF
TRBV9,NA,NA,CARGVYSYEQYF
TRBV7-2,many,NA,CASSPPPLAKNIQYF
TRBV28,many,TRBD1,CASRGQPVRTGELFF
TRBV5-1,few,NA,CASSQRTRPYGYTF
TRBV27,many,TRBD2,CASASGTSGKLYNEQFF
TRBV6-4,NA,TRBD2,CASSHRDYLTGGTGELFF
TRBV18,NA,TRBD2,CASSPPGRGSGTTQYF
TRBV18,few,TRBD1,CASSPSRGPDQPQHF